This TCR beta chain was profiled in a study of T-cell memory formation after mild COVID-19. One entry per CDR3 protein results from TCRdb running MiXCR on the 5' RACE reads. Of a few hundred thousand distinct CDR3 sequences listed, 20% to 25% are singletons. Worth noting for this clonotype: One junction end disagrees with the germline gene, perhaps due to a read error.

Source material: PBMCs or a T cell subset sorted from them (not recorded which). The sequence derives from an adult woman who had mild COVID-19 (a few samples of this study predate the infection). Cell type and time point are not known.

The DNA of the CDR3 is TGTGCCAGTTCTCCAACAGGGCGAGGGCGTGGGAACTATGGATACACCTTC. Protein sequence: CASSPTGRGRGNYGYTF. The J gene is TRBJ1-2, the V gene TRBV19; tentatively, D is TRBD1 (6 bases). Germline V gene sequence: CDR1 LNHDA, CDR2 SQIVND (reference sequence). CDR3 length: 17 amino acids.